The 8 T cell receptor beta chains given below trace back to one sample, sequenced in a study of blood T cell repertoires in COVID-19 (dated by TCRdb to between 2020 and 2021). The library was made by the immunoSEQ multiplex PCR assay. What TCRdb holds here is the immuneACCESS table cut down to in-frame rearrangements. Part of the clones is not present; checked against another copy, under half of the missing clones reflect an unresolved V gene, and the others are unexplained. The sample table contains over 60,000 clones; only one count was recorded for more than 75% of them. The top ten hold 18% of the sample. The specimen was peripheral blood. These receptors all stem from a human donor in a cohort sampled during active COVID-19.

This clone was seen more than once but under ten times. The rearrangement joins TRBV7-9 to TRBJ1-2; D possibly corresponds to TRBD1 (6 bases). Trimming removed 5 bases from V and 2 bases from J, with 15 bases in between. Germline V gives CDR1 SEHNR, CDR2 FQNEAQ (reference sequence). This CDR3 spans 15 amino acids. CDR3 sequence: CASSPAGTPNYGYTF. The CDR3 nucleotides read TGTGCCAGCAGCCCAGCCGGGACACCGAACTATGGCTACACCTTC.

The chain joins TRBV4-1 to TRBJ1-2, with 8 bases lining up with TRBD1. Trimming cost V 0 bases and J 7 bases; bases outside gene matches: 10. This CDR3 comprises 16 residues. The V gene's germline CDR1 is MGHRA and CDR2 YSYEKL. DNA for the CDR3: TGCGCCAGCAGCCAAGATGCCGGGACAGGCCTTCTTGGCTACACCTTC. Translation: CASSQDAGTGLLGYTF.

V and J are TRBV6-5 and TRBJ1-1; no firm D call. Germline V lookup: CDR1 MNHEY, CDR2 SVGAGI. The CDR3 is 13 residues long. V lost 0 bases and J lost 4, with 6 bases in between. Here the CDR3 DNA reads TGTGCCAGCAGTTACTCTGAGGGCACTGAAGCTTTCTTT. This sequence encodes CASSYSEGTEAFF.

The chain employs TRBV9 and TRBJ2-1; 10 bases are a match to TRBD2. The junction had 11 bases not matched to a gene; V was cut back by 0 bases and J by 5 bases. Germline CDR1 SGDLS, CDR2 YYNGEE. The CDR3 spans 18 residues. In DNA form, the CDR3 reads TGTGCCAGCAGCGTAGATTCGGGAGGAGCGGGGGGGAACAATGAGCAGTTCTTC. It translates to CASSVDSGGAGGNNEQFF.

The V call is TRBV5-4, the J call TRBJ2-2, with D uncertain. Germline V CDR1 and CDR2: SGHNT, YYREEE (reference sequence). The CDR3 loop spans 20 amino acids. V was shortened by 0 bases and J by 0 bases, with 21 bases between the two germline ends. CDR3 sequence: CASSLAPGFMRIANTGELFF. For the CDR3, the DNA is TGTGCCAGCAGCTTGGCCCCAGGCTTCATGCGAATCGCGAACACCGGGGAGCTGTTTTTT.

This chain joins TRBV7-6 and TRBJ2-5; no definite D call. CDR1 is SGHVS, CDR2 FNYEAQ, per germline. V lost 4 bases, J lost 1 base, and 4 bases lay in between. CDR3 length: 12 amino acids. DNA for the CDR3: TGTGCCAGCAGCTCTCGCCAAGAGACCCAGTACTTC. It yields the protein CASSSRQETQYF.

This clone was found once. The chain couples TRBV6-2 or TRBV6-3 to TRBJ2-1; 13 bases fit TRBD2. The CDR3 length is 15 residues. Germline V CDR1 and CDR2: MNHEY, SVGEGT. Trimming took 4 bases from V and 7 from J; bases not matched to a gene: 4. The CDR3: CASSSTGLAGNEQFF. The CDR3 coding sequence is TGTGCCAGCAGTTCCACGGGACTAGCGGGGAATGAGCAGTTCTTC.

The J gene is TRBJ1-6, the V gene TRBV7-9; no clear D gene. V lost 2 bases, J lost 7 bases, and 9 bases lay in between. CDR1 SEHNR and CDR2 FQNEAQ come from the germline V gene (reference sequence). CDR3 length: 14 residues. CDR3 DNA sequence: TGTGCCAGCAGCTTAACAGTGACCAATTCACCCCTCCACTTT. This codes for CASSLTVTNSPLHF.